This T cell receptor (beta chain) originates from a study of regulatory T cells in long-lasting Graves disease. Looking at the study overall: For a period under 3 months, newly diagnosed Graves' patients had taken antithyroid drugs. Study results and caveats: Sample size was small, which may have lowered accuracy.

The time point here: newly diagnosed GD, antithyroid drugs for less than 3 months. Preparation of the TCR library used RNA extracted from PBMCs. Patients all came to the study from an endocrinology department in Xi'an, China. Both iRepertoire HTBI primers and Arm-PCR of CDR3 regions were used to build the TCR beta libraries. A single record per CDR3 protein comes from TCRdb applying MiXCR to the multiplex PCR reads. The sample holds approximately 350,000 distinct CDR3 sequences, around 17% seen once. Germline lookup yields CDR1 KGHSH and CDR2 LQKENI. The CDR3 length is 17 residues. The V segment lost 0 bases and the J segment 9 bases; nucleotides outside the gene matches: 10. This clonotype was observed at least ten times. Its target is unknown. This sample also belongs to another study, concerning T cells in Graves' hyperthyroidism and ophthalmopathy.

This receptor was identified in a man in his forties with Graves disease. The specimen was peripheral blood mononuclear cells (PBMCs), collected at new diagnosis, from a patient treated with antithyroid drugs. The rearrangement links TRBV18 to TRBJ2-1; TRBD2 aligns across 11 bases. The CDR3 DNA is TGTGCCAGCTCACCACCGAATAGCGGGGGGGCCGGTGGTGAGCAGTTCTTC. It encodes CASSPPNSGGAGGEQFF.